These 27 T cell receptor beta chains were all obtained from the same sample, sequenced in a study of cytomegalovirus exposure and HLA in healthy donors. With 60 Vbeta and 13 Jbeta primers, the PCR was carried out. The method was immunoSEQ multiplex PCR; TCRdb's version includes in-frame clones alone and lacks a portion of them. The repertoire holds 150,000 to 180,000 clones, 80% seen once, with roughly 13% in the top ten. Sequenced: PBMCs. Source of these receptors: a man aged 25 to 40 in good health and CMV-seropositive.

V is TRBV7-9 and J is TRBJ2-2; 10 nucleotides agree with TRBD1. The CDR3 loop spans 16 amino acids. Germline CDR1 and CDR2: SEHNR and FQNEAQ (reference sequence). V trimming: 5 bases; J trimming: 2 bases; junction bases outside the gene matches: 5. The CDR3 DNA reads TGTGCCAGCAGCACCGGGACAGGGGTTAACACCGGGGAGCTGTTTTTT. This sequence encodes CASSTGTGVNTGELFF.

The CDR3 nucleotides are TGTGCCAGCAGCTACAGGGGGAACACCGGGGAGCTGTTTTTT. Its translation is CASSYRGNTGELFF. The chain uses TRBV5-4 and TRBJ2-2; 7 positions agree with TRBD1. The CDR3 length is 14 residues. Trimming at V came to 3 bases and at J to 1 base, leaving 0 bases not matched to a gene. CDR1 SGHNT and CDR2 YYREEE come from the germline V gene (reference sequence).

The chain couples TRBV4-2 to TRBJ1-3, with a possible D match to TRBD1 (6 bases). V shed 3 bases and J shed 1 base, with 16 bases lying between them. CDR3 size: 17 residues. Germline assignment: CDR1 LGHNA and CDR2 YNFKEQ. In DNA form, the CDR3 reads TGTGCCAGCAGCCAGGTCTACAGGGAAGTGTCTGGAAACACCATATATTTT. This codes for CASSQVYREVSGNTIYF.

V gene TRBV11-2 combines with J gene TRBJ1-5, with TRBD1 as a possible D gene (5 bases). Germline CDR1 is SGHAT and CDR2 is FQNNGV. CDR3 length: 12 amino acids. Trimming stripped 4 bases from V and 6 bases from J, with 7 bases between. The CDR3 here is CASSSGGQPQHF. The CDR3, as DNA: TGTGCCAGCAGCTCCGGGGGTCAGCCCCAGCATTTT. The full variable domain, its missing parts supplied by reference TRBV11-2 and TRBJ1-5, is EAGVAQSPRYKIIEKRQSVAFWCNPISGHATLYWYQQILGQGPKLLIQFQNNGVVDDSQLPKDRFSAERLKGVDSTLKIQPAKLEDSAVYLCASSSGGQPQHFGDGTRLSIL.

The rearrangement uses TRBV19 and TRBJ1-5; no clear D. Germline values: CDR1 LNHDA, CDR2 SQIVND (reference sequence). The length of the CDR3 is 16 residues. The ends were cut back, 5 bases at V and 7 bases at J, with 21 bases in the middle. This chain's CDR3 is CASSPLREILDQPQHF. DNA for the CDR3: TGTGCCAGTAGTCCTCTCCGGGAGATCCTCGACCAGCCCCAGCATTTT. The whole variable domain, remainder taken from reference TRBV19 and TRBJ1-5, is DGGITQSPKYLFRKEGQNVTLSCEQNLNHDAMYWYRQDPGQGLRLIYYSQIVNDFQKGDIAEGYSVSREKKESFPLTVTSAQKNPTAFYLCASSPLREILDQPQHFGDGTRLSIL.

The gene calls are TRBV11-3 and TRBJ2-1, with D maybe TRBD2 (6 bases). From germline, CDR1 is SGHNT and CDR2 YENEEA. V dropped 3 bases and J dropped 3 bases, with 12 bases sitting between them. This CDR3 comprises 15 residues. This chain's CDR3 is CASSLSTSYYNEQFF. As DNA, the CDR3 is TGTGCCAGCAGCTTGAGTACTAGCTACTACAATGAGCAGTTCTTC.

The genes are TRBV28 and TRBJ2-7; D unclear. The length of the CDR3 is 12 residues. Looked up from germline, CDR1 is MDHEN and CDR2 is SYDVKM. V shed 2 bases and J shed 2 bases, with 4 bases lying between them. This chain's CDR3 is CASSLAAYEQYF. In DNA, the CDR3 is TGTGCCAGCAGTTTAGCGGCCTACGAGCAGTACTTC.

The J gene is TRBJ1-6, the V gene TRBV6-1; 7 bases line up with TRBD1. The CDR3 sequence is 14 residues long. Germline V gives CDR1 MNHNS, CDR2 SASEGT. With V trimmed by 4 bases and J by 10 bases, 7 bases remained unmatched. CDR3 coding DNA: TGTGCCAGCAGTGGACAGGGTCGGGGATCACCCCTCCACTTT. Translation gives CASSGQGRGSPLHF.

The rearrangement uses TRBV28 and TRBJ1-1; D is unclear. Germline-derived CDR1 and CDR2 are MDHEN and SYDVKM. V lost 8 bases and J lost 0, with 10 bases in between. The CDR3 covers 13 residues. This CDR3 is CASEIQMNTEAFF. The CDR3 DNA reads TGTGCCAGCGAAATACAAATGAACACTGAAGCTTTCTTT.

The chain's CDR3 is CASSLEGVGTGELFF. In nucleotides, the CDR3 is TGTGCCAGCAGCTTAGAGGGGGTTGGGACCGGGGAGCTGTTTTTT. This chain joins TRBV7-6 and TRBJ2-2; D may be TRBD1 (6 bases). Deletions cut 1 base from V and 5 bases from J, with 11 bases between. The CDR3 runs to 15 residues. The germline CDR1 and CDR2 sequences are SGHVS and FNYEAQ.

This rearrangement joins TRBV30 to TRBJ2-5, with D tentatively TRBD2 (5 bases). Germline CDR1 and CDR2: GTSNPN and SVGIG (reference sequence). With 0 bases removed from V and 5 bases from J, the gap between germline ends came to 10 bases. The CDR3 totals 13 residues. CDR3 in amino acids: CAWSVRGGETQYF. The CDR3 bases are TGTGCCTGGAGTGTACGAGGCGGGGAGACCCAGTACTTC.

The J gene is TRBJ2-1, the V gene TRBV11-2; the match to TRBD2 covers 7 bases. Germline assignment: CDR1 SGHAT and CDR2 FQNNGV. The ends lost 3 bases at V and 8 bases at J; junction bases unmatched: 7. This CDR3 has 14 amino acids. The CDR3 bases are TGTGCCAGCAGCTTTGGCGGGAGATCGGATGAGCAGTTCTTC. Amino acids: CASSFGGRSDEQFF.

The chain combines TRBV15 with TRBJ2-7; possible D gene TRBD2, 6 bases. This CDR3 comprises 13 residues. V shed 1 base and J shed 3 bases, with 7 bases lying between them. CDR1 and CDR2 from the germline V gene are LNHNV and YYDKDF (reference sequence). The chain's CDR3 is CATSRGGLYEQYF. CDR3 DNA sequence: TGTGCCACCAGCAGAGGGGGACTCTACGAGCAGTACTTC.

The chain couples TRBV4-2 to TRBJ2-2; possibly TRBD2 for D (7 bases). V gave up 4 bases and J gave up 4 bases, with 16 bases separating them. CDR1 and CDR2 (germline): LGHNA, YNFKEQ. The CDR3 consists of 16 residues. CDR3 nucleotides: TGTGCCAGCAGCCCGAGGGGGGGAGCTGGCACCGGGGAGCTGTTTTTT. As protein: CASSPRGGAGTGELFF.

This chain connects TRBV5-6 to TRBJ1-6; D unresolved. CDR1 is SGHDT, CDR2 YYEEEE, per germline. Trimming shortened V by 0 bases and J by 5 bases, and 6 bases separated the two germline ends. The CDR3 extends over 14 amino acids. The CDR3: CASSLALHNSPLHF. In nucleotides, the CDR3 is TGTGCCAGCAGCTTGGCCCTCCATAATTCACCCCTCCACTTT.

The V gene is TRBV5-4, the J gene TRBJ2-3, with a possible D match to TRBD2 (6 bases). Germline V gives CDR1 SGHNT, CDR2 YYREEE (reference sequence). The V end lost 2 bases, the J end lost 3 bases, and 10 bases lay between the germline ends. The CDR3 runs 14 residues. This CDR3 is CASSFGSFTDTQYF. CDR3 nucleotides: TGTGCCAGCAGCTTCGGGAGTTTTACAGATACGCAGTATTTT.

J is TRBJ2-1 and V is TRBV29-1, with 13 bases that match TRBD2. The CDR3 runs 14 residues. V shed 7 bases and J 6 bases; nucleotides not matched to a gene: 6. Germline V gives CDR1 SQVTM, CDR2 ANQGSEA. DNA for the CDR3: TGCAGCGCGGGGTGGACTAGCGGGAGCAATGAGCAGTTCTTC. Its protein is CSAGWTSGSNEQFF.

The J gene is TRBJ1-5, the V gene TRBV27, with 9 bases that match TRBD1. This CDR3 has 15 amino acids. Germline CDR1 is MNHEY and CDR2 is SMNVEV (reference sequence). J gave up 3 bases and V 6 bases, and 6 bases lay outside the gene matches. CDR3 sequence reads: CASSPDRGVNQPQHF. The CDR3 nucleotides read TGTGCCAGCAGCCCGGACAGGGGAGTCAATCAGCCCCAGCATTTT.

The chain has TRBV6-6 and TRBJ2-7; TRBD1 might be the D (7 bases). The V end lost 6 bases, the J end lost 6 bases, and 15 bases lay between the germline ends. The germline CDR1 and CDR2 sequences are MNHNY and SVGAGI (reference sequence). CDR3 size: 13 residues. The CDR3 nucleotides are TGTGCCAGCAGCGGTGGAGGGGGCGGCGAGCAGTACTTC. Its translation: CASSGGGGGEQYF.

As to this clone: Other DNA sequences in this specimen translate into the identical CDR3. This chain joins TRBV6-6 and TRBJ1-2; D remains ambiguous. The length of the CDR3 is 13 residues. V was shortened by 0 bases and J by 3 bases, with 5 bases between the two germline ends. From germline, CDR1 is MNHNY and CDR2 SVGAGI (reference sequence). CDR3 residues: CASSYSADYGYTF. The CDR3 region has the DNA TGTGCCAGCAGTTACTCTGCGGACTATGGCTACACCTTC.

This chain uses TRBV9 with TRBJ2-5, with D tentatively TRBD2 (5 bases). The V gene's germline CDR1 is SGDLS and CDR2 YYNGEE. Trimming cost V 0 bases and J 3 bases, with 6 bases left between them. CDR3 length: 13 residues. The CDR3: CASSVEAEETQYF. The DNA of the CDR3 is TGTGCCAGCAGCGTAGAAGCGGAAGAGACCCAGTACTTC.

Written as DNA, the CDR3 is TGTGCCAGCAGTCTCGGAGCAACAGGGGGCAATCAGCCCCAGCATTTT. Translation gives CASSLGATGGNQPQHF. The rearrangement links TRBV27 to TRBJ1-5, with 7 bases aligning to TRBD1. The CDR3 covers 16 residues. Germline loops: CDR1 MNHEY, CDR2 SMNVEV (reference sequence). V gave up 5 bases and J gave up 2 bases; unmatched junction bases: 9.

This clone was detected a few times. This chain links TRBV27 with TRBJ1-2; D is perhaps TRBD1 (5 bases). V was clipped by 0 bases and J by 4 bases, with 9 bases between them. The CDR3 length is 14 residues. Per germline, CDR1 MNHEY and CDR2 SMNVEV (reference sequence). DNA of the CDR3: TGTGCCAGCAGTTTATCGAGTAGGGGCTATGGCTACACCTTC. It yields the protein CASSLSSRGYGYTF.

Regarding this clone: The junction departs from the called germline gene at one end, perhaps through a read error. The chain has TRBV18 and TRBJ1-2; D is undetermined. This CDR3 spans 14 amino acids. Germline V lookup: CDR1 KGHSH, CDR2 LQKENI. The CDR3 is CASSQRTRANGYPF. CDR3 in DNA: TGTGCCAGCTCACAGAGGACTCGAGCGAATGGCTACCCCTTC. Based on the CDR3 plus reference TRBV18 and TRBJ1-2, the full variable domain is NAGVMQNPRHLVRRRGQEARLRCSPMKGHSHVYWYRQLPEEGLKFMVYLQKENIIDESGMPKERFSAEFPKEGPSILRIQQVVRGDSAAYFCASSQRTRANGYPFGSGTRLTVV.

The chain couples TRBV7-9 to TRBJ2-7; tentative D call: TRBD2 (6 bases). CDR3 length: 14 residues. Trimming left V 0 bases short and J 6 bases short, with 12 bases between. Germline values: CDR1 SEHNR, CDR2 FQNEAQ (reference sequence). CDR3 sequence (DNA): TGTGCCAGCAGCTTAGCGGCTAGCGCTGGCGAGCAGTACTTC. Encoded protein: CASSLAASAGEQYF.

This chain uses TRBV2 with TRBJ2-1; TRBD2 aligns across 10 bases. In germline, CDR1 is SNHLY, CDR2 FYNNEI. CDR3 size: 16 residues. The trim removed 4 bases at V and 6 bases at J, leaving 9 bases unmatched. The CDR3 nucleotides are TGTGCCAGCAGTGCAGGACTAGCGGACCTACTCAATGAGCAGTTCTTC. Amino acid sequence: CASSAGLADLLNEQFF. Together with reference TRBV2 and TRBJ2-1, the CDR3 gives the full variable domain: EPEVTQTPSHQVTQMGQEVILRCVPISNHLYFYWYRQILGQKVEFLVSFYNNEISEKSEIFDDQFSVERPDGSNFTLKIRSTKLEDSAMYFCASSAGLADLLNEQFFGPGTRLTVL.

The V call is TRBV6-5, the J call TRBJ2-3; TRBD2 is a possible D gene (6 bases). V was trimmed by 2 bases and J by 2 bases, leaving 8 bases between them. CDR1 and CDR2 (germline): MNHEY, SVGAGI. This CDR3 contains 14 residues. Written as DNA, the CDR3 is TGTGCCAGCAGTTACGGCGGGACCACAGATACGCAGTATTTT. Residues: CASSYGGTTDTQYF.